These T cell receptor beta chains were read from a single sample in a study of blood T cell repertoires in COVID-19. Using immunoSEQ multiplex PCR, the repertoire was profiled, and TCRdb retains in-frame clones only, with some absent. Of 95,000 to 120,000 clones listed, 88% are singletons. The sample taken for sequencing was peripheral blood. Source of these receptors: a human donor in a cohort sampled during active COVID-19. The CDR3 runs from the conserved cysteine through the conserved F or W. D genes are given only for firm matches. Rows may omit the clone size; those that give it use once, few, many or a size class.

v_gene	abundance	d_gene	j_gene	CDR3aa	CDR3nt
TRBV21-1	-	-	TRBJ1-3	CASSKVEPPLNTIYF	TGTGCCAGCAGCAAAGTCGAGCCCCCGCTGAACACCATATATTTT
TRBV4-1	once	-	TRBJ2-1	CASSQDFTGTNEQFF	TGCGCCAGCAGCCAAGATTTCACAGGGACAAATGAGCAGTTCTTC
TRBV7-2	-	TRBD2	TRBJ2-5	CASSLGLAGGPAQYF	TGTGCCAGCAGCTTGGGACTAGCGGGGGGGCCGGCCCAGTACTTC
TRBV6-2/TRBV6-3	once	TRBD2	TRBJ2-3	CASSYYSGDTDTQYF	TGTGCCAGCAGTTACTATAGCGGGGACACAGATACGCAGTATTTT
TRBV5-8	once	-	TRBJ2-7	CASSGTSLYEQYF	TGTGCCAGCAGCGGGACATCCCTCTACGAGCAGTACTTC
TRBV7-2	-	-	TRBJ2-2	CASSPEVMNTGELFF	TGTGCCAGCAGCCCGGAGGTGATGAACACCGGGGAGCTGTTTTTT
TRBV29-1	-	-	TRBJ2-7	CSVVRQGMGYEQYF	TGCAGCGTTGTGAGGCAGGGGATGGGCTACGAGCAGTACTTC
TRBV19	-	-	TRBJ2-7	CASTPRTGSFDEQYF	TGTGCCAGTACCCCTAGAACAGGGAGTTTCGACGAGCAGTACTTC
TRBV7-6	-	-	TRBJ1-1	CASSLGRGNTEAFF	TGTGCCAGCAGCTTAGGCAGGGGCAACACTGAAGCTTTCTTT
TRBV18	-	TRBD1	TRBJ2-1	CASSPGTANEQFF	TGTGCCAGCTCACCCGGGACAGCTAATGAGCAGTTCTTC